The 10 T cell receptor beta chains in this list originate from one sample, sequenced in a study of CD8 T cells in Susac syndrome. A quantity of about 0.5 to 1 ug RNA underwent reverse transcription using random hexamers. Each CDR3 protein is one row after TCRdb ran MiXCR on the immunoSEQ multiplex PCR reads. The profile shows approximately 46,000 distinct CDR3 sequences, almost 95% of them singletons. Sequenced: CD8+ T cells from PBMCs. The receptors come from a human donor in good health.

This rearrangement joins TRBV7-9 to TRBJ2-5; a weak D match, TRBD1 (5 bases). The V end was cut by 2 bases, the J end by 4 bases, with 17 bases between. The CDR3 contains 16 residues. Germline V gene lookup returns CDR1 SEHNR and CDR2 FQNEAQ (reference sequence). DNA for the CDR3: TGTGCCAGCAGCTTATGGAGTGGGGCTACCCGAGAGACCCAGTACTTC. Encoded protein: CASSLWSGATRETQYF.

A single count supports this clonotype. V usage is TRBV9 and J usage is TRBJ1-1; D perhaps matches TRBD1 (6 bases). Germline values: CDR1 SGDLS, CDR2 YYNGEE. The CDR3 runs to 15 residues. V was shortened by 4 bases and J by 6 bases, with 19 bases between the two germline ends. The CDR3 DNA is TGTGCCAGCAGCCCTTGGGGAGGGGGATCCCCTGAAGCTTTCTTT. It yields the protein CASSPWGGGSPEAFF.

The rearrangement joins TRBV12-3 or TRBV12-4 to TRBJ2-7; 12 bases agree with TRBD1. This CDR3 contains 18 residues. After removal of 2 bases from V and 3 bases from J, the junction contained 11 bases not matched to a gene. The CDR3 spells CASSLILAGTGGFYEQYF. The CDR3 nucleotides are TGTGCCAGCAGTTTAATCTTGGCCGGGACAGGGGGCTTCTACGAGCAGTACTTC.

The V and J genes are TRBV2 and TRBJ2-7; 7 bases are a match to TRBD1. This CDR3 spans 16 amino acids. V gave up 6 bases and J gave up 4 bases; unmatched junction bases: 15. The germline V gene has CDR1 SNHLY and CDR2 FYNNEI. Written as DNA, the CDR3 is TGTGCCAGCAGATTTGTCCCGGGACAGAAAGAGTACGAGCAGTACTTC. Translation: CASRFVPGQKEYEQYF.

This clonotype came up once. The CDR3: CASSWGVGVEGQTGRYTEAFF. The CDR3, as DNA: TGTGCCAGCAGCTGGGGTGTTGGGGTGGAGGGCCAGACAGGGCGGTACACTGAAGCTTTCTTT. This chain uses TRBV11-2 with TRBJ1-1; 7 bases fit TRBD1. Germline V gives CDR1 SGHAT, CDR2 FQNNGV. This CDR3 spans 21 amino acids. J was trimmed by 3 bases and V by 4 bases; bases with no gene match: 26.

The chain recombines TRBV5-4 with TRBJ2-4, with TRBD2 identical over 7 bases. The CDR3 has 17 amino acids. Germline values: CDR1 SGHNT, CDR2 YYREEE (reference sequence). V lost 4 bases and J lost 8; bases outside the gene matches: 18. The CDR3 DNA sequence: TGTGCCAGCAGCCCTTCCGCTAGCGGCCCCCGTCCGGACATTCAGTACTTC. Residues: CASSPSASGPRPDIQYF.

The chain is built from TRBV4-1 and TRBJ1-1, with 7 bases fitting TRBD1. From germline, CDR1 is MGHRA and CDR2 YSYEKL. V lost 4 bases to trimming and J lost 9 bases; unmatched junction nucleotides: 5. The CDR3 sequence is 12 residues long. CDR3 sequence (DNA): TGCGCCAGCAGCCCGGGGACAGTCCAAGCTTTCTTT. Its protein is CASSPGTVQAFF.

CDR3 loop: CASGVASEQYF. As DNA, the CDR3 is TGTGCCAGCGGGGTGGCCTCCGAGCAGTACTTC. The genes are TRBV6-2 or TRBV6-3 and TRBJ2-7; no clear D. There are 11 residues in the CDR3. Trimming left V 8 bases short and J 6 bases short, with 11 bases between. Germline CDR1 and CDR2: MNHEY and SVGEGT.

This rearrangement joins TRBV4-1 to TRBJ2-1; 8 bases agree with TRBD2. This CDR3 has 16 residues. With 3 bases clipped from V and 5 bases from J, the junction kept 9 bases outside the gene matches. CDR1 and CDR2 (germline): MGHRA, YSYEKL. CDR3 loop: CASSHGTSPNNNEQFF. The CDR3 region has the DNA TGCGCCAGCAGCCATGGGACTAGTCCAAACAACAATGAGCAGTTCTTC.

The chain couples TRBV7-9 to TRBJ1-1; no clear D. CDR1 is SEHNR and CDR2 is FQNEAQ in the germline V gene (reference sequence). CDR3 length equals 17 residues. V was trimmed by 8 bases and J by 0 bases, leaving 22 bases between them. CDR3 loop: CASALGRAQYLNTEAFF. CDR3 in DNA: TGTGCCAGCGCGCTTGGTAGGGCGCAGTACCTGAACACTGAAGCTTTCTTT.